This T cell receptor (beta chain) was profiled in a study of regulatory T cells in long-lasting Graves disease. Library construction for TCR beta used iRepertoire HTBI primers and Arm-PCR of CDR3 regions. One entry per CDR3 protein results from TCRdb running MiXCR on the multiplex PCR reads. The sample gives 400,000 to 500,000 distinct CDR3 sequences, around 14% of which show up once; 16% is in the top ten. Specified time point: newly diagnosed GD, antithyroid drugs for less than 3 months. After RNA was extracted from PBMCs, the TCR library was made from it. Comment on this clonotype: The antigen remains undetermined. A much larger clone is a single base away; this may be a read error.

The CDR3 consists of 15 residues. The V end was cut by 1 base, the J end by 5 bases, with 12 bases between. Germline V CDR1 and CDR2: SGHAT, FQNNGV. General study results and limits: Possibly, too few samples lowered accuracy.

The sample was also linked to a second study, of T cells in Graves' hyperthyroidism and ophthalmopathy. This second report adds: Initially, a first-round RT-PCR of the TCR CDR3 employed the HTBI primer set. Classification by a 13 V-J model distinguished ophthalmopathy from stable hyperthyroidism. For ophthalmopathy, model prediction preceded onset by a median around six months.

The sequence derives from a woman aged 25 to 45 with Graves disease. The sample in question was peripheral blood mononuclear cells (PBMCs), obtained at new diagnosis, from a patient treated with antithyroid drugs. The chain combines TRBV11-2 with TRBJ1-5; D ambiguous. CDR3 coding DNA: TGTGCCAGCAGCTTAGGATTTGGCAGCGATCAGCCCCAGCATTTT. Protein: CASSLGFGSDQPQHF.